The entry below gives a single TCR beta chain sequence along with its context. This entry is derived from a study of T cells in Graves' hyperthyroidism and ophthalmopathy. RNA transcripts provided the source from which TCR beta CDR3 regions were amplified. Researchers ran a first-round RT-PCR on the TCR CDR3 using the HTBI primer set. From the multiplex PCR reads, TCRdb called clonotypes with MiXCR, one entry per CDR3 protein. The table includes 600,000 to 650,000 distinct CDR3 sequences, less than 25% detected once. Trimming took 4 bases from V and 5 from J, leaving 9 bases between them. CDR3 size: 11 residues. The germline CDR1 and CDR2 sequences are SQVTM and ANQGSEA.

J is TRBJ2-7 and V is TRBV29-1; D is uncertain. This clonotype originated in a man aged 25-45 years with Graves' ophthalmopathy. The source material was blood. CDR3 in amino acids: CSVVWGNEQYF. The CDR3 DNA sequence: TGCAGCGTTGTTTGGGGTAACGAGCAGTACTTC.